This T cell receptor (beta chain) is drawn from a study of memory CD4+ T cells and cytomegalovirus serostatus (dated by TCRdb to between 2018 and 2020). For the wider study: The cohort comprised about 33 healthy Belgian adults, 9 CMV seropositive and around 25 CMV seronegative. To replicate a published TCR-based CMV serostatus classifier, the researchers sequenced the CD4+ memory TCRbeta repertoires of a Belgian cohort whose cytomegalovirus serostatus was known. Overall study outcomes, separate from this receptor: On the Belgian cohort, the classifier built on the original framework reached a median bootstrapped AUC of around 0.95, with a 95% CI of 0.76-1.00. The results were read as suggesting that the CMV-associated TCR signature is, for the most part, present in the CD4+ memory repertoire. Unlike the original study, which covered naive and memory CD4+ and CD8+ populations, the Belgian study sequenced only CD4+CD45RO+ memory cells. Among the 150 or so previously reported CMV-associated TCRbeta sequences, some 70 showed up in the CD4+ memory repertoires, with each one found in between one and five individuals. For predicting CMV serostatus, the median bootstrapped AUC was 0.95 using the original framework and about 0.9 using a US-trained random forest.

Single viable CD3+CD4+CD8-CD45RO+ cells were sorted as memory CD4+ T cells on a FACSAria II. CMV serostatus was determined with a Roche Elecsys assay detecting serum IgG against CMV pp150, pp28, p38 and p52. Once the samples were thawed, total CD4+ T cells were enriched through positive selection using CD4 magnetic microbeads. The samples came from a different study that was designed specifically to examine the CD4+ T cell memory repertoire. Following standard operating procedures, peripheral blood mononuclear cells were isolated and cryopreserved, while serum was kept at -80 degrees C. CD3-PerCP (BW264/56), CD4-APC (RPA-T4), CD45RO-PE (UCHT1) and CD8-Pacific Orange (3B5) antibodies were used for staining, and non-viable cells were excluded with Sytox blue. CDR1 SGHRS and CDR2 YFSETQ are derived from the germline V gene. CDR3 length: 12 amino acids, cysteine to phenylalanine. Only the CDR3 part of the read is kept: 36 bases, read in frame from the first base. At the junction V is shortened by 1 base and J by 8 bases, with 9 bases in between.

This clone was counted once. The antigen it recognizes is unknown. No much larger clonotype is one base removed from it; base qualities were not supplied. The Quick-DNA Microprep Kit was used to extract genomic DNA from the sorted cells. Amplification of TCRbeta DNA was done with the immunoSEQ hsTCRbeta kit, following the protocol from the manufacturer. TCRbeta libraries were sequenced on an Illumina MiSeq instrument. The paper's data handling went like this. After out-of-frame sequences were removed, some 2 million distinct TCRbeta sequences remained, averaging approximately 67,000 per individual. Two values were used to score each individual: the count of about 160 previously reported CMV-associated TCRbeta sequences and the total count of productive distinct TCRbeta sequences. A beta-binomial model was reimplemented in Python, and scikit-learn random forests with default parameters were trained on data from the US cohort. Classifier performance on the Belgian cohort was summarized as median AUC with percentile confidence intervals calculated over 10,000 bootstrap iterations. In its TCRdb copy, this immuneACCESS table keeps in-frame sequences only and misses some clones. Where compared with another copy, unresolved V genes explain less than half of these, and the others have no known cause. D and trimming were read from the DNA, whereas the V and J calls and clone size are those reported in that table. The sample table contains about 82,000 clones; only one count was recorded for around 80% of them. The top ten constitute around 0.78% of the sample.

The clonotype comes from an adult in good health and CMV-seronegative. The sample comprised memory CD4+ T cells from blood. This chain is built from TRBV5-1 and TRBJ1-2; a tentative D call is TRBD1 (5 bases match). The DNA is as follows: TGCGCCAGCAGCTTGAGTTCAGGGGGCTACACCTTC. The translation is CASSLSSGGYTF.